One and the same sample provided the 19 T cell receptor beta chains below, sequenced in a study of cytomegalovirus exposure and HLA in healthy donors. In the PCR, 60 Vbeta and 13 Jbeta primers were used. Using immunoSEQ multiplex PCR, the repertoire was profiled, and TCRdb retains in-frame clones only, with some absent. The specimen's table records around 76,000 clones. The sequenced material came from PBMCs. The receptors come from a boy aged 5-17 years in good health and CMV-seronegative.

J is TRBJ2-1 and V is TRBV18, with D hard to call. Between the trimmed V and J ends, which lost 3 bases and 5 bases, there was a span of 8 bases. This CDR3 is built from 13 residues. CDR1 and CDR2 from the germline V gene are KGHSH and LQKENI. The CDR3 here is CASSPGANNEQFF. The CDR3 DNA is TGTGCCAGCTCACCTGGAGCGAACAATGAGCAGTTCTTC.

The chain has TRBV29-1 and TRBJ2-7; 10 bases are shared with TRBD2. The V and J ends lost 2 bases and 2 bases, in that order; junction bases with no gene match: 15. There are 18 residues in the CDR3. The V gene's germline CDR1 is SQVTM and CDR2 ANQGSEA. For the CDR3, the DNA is TGCAGCGTTGAATCCAGGGCTAGCGGGGGACGATTCGCCTACGAGCAGTACTTC. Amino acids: CSVESRASGGRFAYEQYF.

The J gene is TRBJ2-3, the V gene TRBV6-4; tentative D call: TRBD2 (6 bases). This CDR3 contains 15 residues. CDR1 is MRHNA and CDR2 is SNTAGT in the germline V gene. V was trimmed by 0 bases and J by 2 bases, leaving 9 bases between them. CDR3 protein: CASSDSGGATDTQYF. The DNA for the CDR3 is TGTGCCAGCAGTGACTCTGGCGGGGCCACAGATACGCAGTATTTT.

DNA of the CDR3: TGCAGCGTTGAAGGGTTCAGTGGTGGCTACACCTTC. Translated: CSVEGFSGGYTF. The rearrangement uses TRBV29-1 and TRBJ1-2; no firm D call. The germline V and J ends were trimmed by 1 base and 7 bases, with 10 bases remaining between them. The length of the CDR3 is 12 residues. Per germline, CDR1 SQVTM and CDR2 ANQGSEA. The full variable domain, rest sourced from reference TRBV29-1 and TRBJ1-2, is SAVISQKPSRDICQRGTSLTIQCQVDSQVTMMFWYRQQPGQSLTLIATANQGSEATYESGFVIDKFPISRPNLTFSTLTVSNMSPEDSSIYLCSVEGFSGGYTFGSGTRLTVV.

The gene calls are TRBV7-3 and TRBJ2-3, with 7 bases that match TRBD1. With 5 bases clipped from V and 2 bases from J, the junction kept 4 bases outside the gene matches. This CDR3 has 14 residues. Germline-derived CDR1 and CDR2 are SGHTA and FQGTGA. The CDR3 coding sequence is TGTGCCAGCAGCACGACAGGGTCCACAGATACGCAGTATTTT. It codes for CASSTTGSTDTQYF. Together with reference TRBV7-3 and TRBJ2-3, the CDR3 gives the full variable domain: GAGVSQTPSNKVTEKGKYVELRCDPISGHTALYWYRQSLGQGPEFLIYFQGTGAADDSGLPNDRFFAVRPEGSVSTLKIQRTERGDSAVYLCASSTTGSTDTQYFGPGTRLTVL.

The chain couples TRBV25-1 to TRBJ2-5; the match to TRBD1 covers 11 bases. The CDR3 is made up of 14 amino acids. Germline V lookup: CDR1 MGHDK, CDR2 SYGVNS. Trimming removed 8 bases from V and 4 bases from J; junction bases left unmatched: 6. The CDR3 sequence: CASPKGQGGETQYF. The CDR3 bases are TGTGCCAGCCCTAAGGGACAGGGGGGAGAGACCCAGTACTTC.

CDR3 coding DNA: TGTGCCTGGAGCCGGACAGGGAATGCTGAAGCTTTCTTT. It yields the protein CAWSRTGNAEAFF. J is TRBJ1-1 and V is TRBV30, with 8 positions matching TRBD1. Germline V gives CDR1 GTSNPN, CDR2 SVGIG (reference sequence). The CDR3 has 13 residues. V shed 3 bases, J shed 6 bases, and the junction held 6 bases outside the gene matches.

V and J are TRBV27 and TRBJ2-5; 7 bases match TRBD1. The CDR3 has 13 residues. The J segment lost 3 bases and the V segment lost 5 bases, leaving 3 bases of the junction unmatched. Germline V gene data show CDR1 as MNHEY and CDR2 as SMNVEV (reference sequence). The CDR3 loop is CASSPGTEETQYF. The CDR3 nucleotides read TGTGCCAGCAGTCCCGGGACAGAAGAGACCCAGTACTTC.

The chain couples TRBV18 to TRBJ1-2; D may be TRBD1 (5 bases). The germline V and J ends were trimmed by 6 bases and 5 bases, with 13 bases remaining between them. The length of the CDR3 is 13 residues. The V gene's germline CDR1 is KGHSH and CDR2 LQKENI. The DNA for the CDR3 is TGTGCCAGCTCCCCGACAGAAGATTATGGCTACACCTTC. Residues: CASSPTEDYGYTF.

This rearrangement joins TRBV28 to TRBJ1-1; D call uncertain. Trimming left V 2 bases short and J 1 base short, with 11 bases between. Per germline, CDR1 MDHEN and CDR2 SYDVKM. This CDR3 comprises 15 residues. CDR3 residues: CASSLRRRQNTEAFF. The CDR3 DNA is TGTGCCAGCAGTTTACGGAGACGTCAGAACACTGAAGCTTTCTTT. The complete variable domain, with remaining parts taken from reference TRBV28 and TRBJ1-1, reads DVKVTQSSRYLVKRTGEKVFLECVQDMDHENMFWYRQDPGLGLRLIYFSYDVKMKEKGDIPEGYSVSREKKERFSLILESASTNQTSMYLCASSLRRRQNTEAFFGQGTRLTVV.

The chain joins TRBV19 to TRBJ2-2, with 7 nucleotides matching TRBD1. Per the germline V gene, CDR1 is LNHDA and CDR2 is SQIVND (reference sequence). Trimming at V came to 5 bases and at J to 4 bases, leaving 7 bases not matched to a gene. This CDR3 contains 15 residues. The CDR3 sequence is CASSGTAIGTGELFF. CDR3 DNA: TGTGCCAGTAGTGGGACAGCGATCGGCACCGGGGAGCTGTTTTTT.

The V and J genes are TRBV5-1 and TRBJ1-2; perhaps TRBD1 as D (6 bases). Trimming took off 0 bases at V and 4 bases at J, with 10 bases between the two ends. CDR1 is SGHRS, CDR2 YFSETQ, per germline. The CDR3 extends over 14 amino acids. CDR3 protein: CASSLGTGIYGYTF. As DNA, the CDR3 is TGCGCCAGCAGCTTGGGTACAGGGATCTATGGCTACACCTTC.

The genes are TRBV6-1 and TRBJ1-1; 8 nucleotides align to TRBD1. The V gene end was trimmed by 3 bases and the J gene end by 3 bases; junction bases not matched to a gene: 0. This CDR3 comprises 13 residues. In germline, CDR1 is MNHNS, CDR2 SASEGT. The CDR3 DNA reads TGTGCCAGCAGTGACAGGGGGCACACTGAAGCTTTCTTT. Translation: CASSDRGHTEAFF.

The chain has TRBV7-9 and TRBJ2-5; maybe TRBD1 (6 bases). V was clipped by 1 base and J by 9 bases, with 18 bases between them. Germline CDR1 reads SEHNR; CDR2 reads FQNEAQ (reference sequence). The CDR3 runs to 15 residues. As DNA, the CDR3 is TGTGCCAGCAGCTTAGGGACAGCCGACCGGGTGGCCCAGTACTTC. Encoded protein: CASSLGTADRVAQYF.

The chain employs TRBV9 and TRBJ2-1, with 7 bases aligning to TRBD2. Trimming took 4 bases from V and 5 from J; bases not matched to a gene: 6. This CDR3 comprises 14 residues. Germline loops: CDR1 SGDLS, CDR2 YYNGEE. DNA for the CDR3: TGTGCCAGCAGCCGAGGGCTAGCGGACAATGAGCAGTTCTTC. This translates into CASSRGLADNEQFF.

CDR3 nucleotide sequence: TGTGCCTGGAGTAATCCTAGCGGGGGCCAAGAGACCCAGTACTTC. It translates to CAWSNPSGGQETQYF. The V call is TRBV30, the J call TRBJ2-5, with TRBD2 identical over 10 bases. The ends lost 2 bases at V and 1 base at J; junction bases unmatched: 4. The CDR3 totals 15 residues. Germline CDR1 and CDR2: GTSNPN and SVGIG (reference sequence).

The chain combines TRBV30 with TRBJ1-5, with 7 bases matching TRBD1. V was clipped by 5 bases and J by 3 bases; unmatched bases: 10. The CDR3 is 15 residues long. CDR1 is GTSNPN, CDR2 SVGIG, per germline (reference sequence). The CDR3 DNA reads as TGTGCCTGGGGTCCTGGGACAGTCCACAATCAGCCCCAGCATTTT. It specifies CAWGPGTVHNQPQHF.

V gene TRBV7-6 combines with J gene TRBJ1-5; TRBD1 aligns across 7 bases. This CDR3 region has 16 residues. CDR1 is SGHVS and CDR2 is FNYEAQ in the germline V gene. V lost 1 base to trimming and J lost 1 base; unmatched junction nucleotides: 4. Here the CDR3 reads CASSLEAGGSNQPQHF. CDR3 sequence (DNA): TGTGCCAGCAGCTTAGAGGCAGGGGGGAGCAATCAGCCCCAGCATTTT.

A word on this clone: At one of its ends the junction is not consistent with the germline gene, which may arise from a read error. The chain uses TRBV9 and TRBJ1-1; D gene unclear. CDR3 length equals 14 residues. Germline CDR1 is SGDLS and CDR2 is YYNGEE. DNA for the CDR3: TGTGCCAGCAGCGTAGGCCAGAGGAACACTGAAGATTTCTTT. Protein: CASSVGQRNTEDFF.